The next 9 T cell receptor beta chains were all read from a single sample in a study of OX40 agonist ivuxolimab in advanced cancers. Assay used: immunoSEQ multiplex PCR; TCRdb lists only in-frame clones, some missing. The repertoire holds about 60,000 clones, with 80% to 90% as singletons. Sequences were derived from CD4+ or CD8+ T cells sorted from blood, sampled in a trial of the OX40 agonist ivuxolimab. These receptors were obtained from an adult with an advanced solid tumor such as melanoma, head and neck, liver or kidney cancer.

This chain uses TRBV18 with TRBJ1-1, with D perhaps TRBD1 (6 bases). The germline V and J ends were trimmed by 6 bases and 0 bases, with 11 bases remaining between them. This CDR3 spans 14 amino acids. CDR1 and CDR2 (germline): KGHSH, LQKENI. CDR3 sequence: CASSPGALNTEAFF. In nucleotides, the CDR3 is TGTGCCAGCTCTCCAGGGGCTCTGAACACTGAAGCTTTCTTT.

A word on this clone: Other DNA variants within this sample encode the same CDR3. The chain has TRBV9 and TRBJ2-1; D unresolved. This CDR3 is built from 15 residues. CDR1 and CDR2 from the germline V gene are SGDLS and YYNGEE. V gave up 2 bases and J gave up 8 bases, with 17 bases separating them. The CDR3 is CASSVGPRGVYEQFF. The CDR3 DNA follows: TGTGCCAGCAGCGTTGGGCCCAGAGGCGTCTATGAGCAGTTCTTC.

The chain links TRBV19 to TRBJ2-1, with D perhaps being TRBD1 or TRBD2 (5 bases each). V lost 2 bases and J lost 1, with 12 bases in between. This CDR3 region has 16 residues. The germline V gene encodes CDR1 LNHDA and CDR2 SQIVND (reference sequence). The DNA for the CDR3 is TGTGCCAGTAGTATATTTGAGGGGATTTCCTACAATGAGCAGTTCTTC. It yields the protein CASSIFEGISYNEQFF.

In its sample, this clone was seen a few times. CDR3 bases: TGCGCCAGCAGCTTCGAGGGTTCCGAGCAGTACTTC. Its translation is CASSFEGSEQYF. This chain uses TRBV5-1 with TRBJ2-7; tentative D call: TRBD2 (5 bases). CDR3 length: 12 amino acids. V was shortened by 2 bases and J by 6 bases, with 9 bases between the two germline ends. CDR1 and CDR2 (germline): SGHRS, YFSETQ.

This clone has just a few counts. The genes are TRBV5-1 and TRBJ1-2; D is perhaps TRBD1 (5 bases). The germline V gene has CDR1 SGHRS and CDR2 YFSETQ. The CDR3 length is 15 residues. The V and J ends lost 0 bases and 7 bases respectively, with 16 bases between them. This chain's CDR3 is CASSLALWQGRGYTF. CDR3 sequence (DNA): TGCGCCAGCAGCTTGGCCTTATGGCAGGGACGTGGCTACACCTTC.

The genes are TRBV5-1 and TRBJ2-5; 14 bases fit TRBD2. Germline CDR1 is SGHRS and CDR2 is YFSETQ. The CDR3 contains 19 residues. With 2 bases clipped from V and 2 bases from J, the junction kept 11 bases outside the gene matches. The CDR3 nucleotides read TGCGCCAGCAGCTTAGGGACTAGCGGGAGTTACAGTTGGCAAGAGACCCAGTACTTC. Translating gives CASSLGTSGSYSWQETQYF.

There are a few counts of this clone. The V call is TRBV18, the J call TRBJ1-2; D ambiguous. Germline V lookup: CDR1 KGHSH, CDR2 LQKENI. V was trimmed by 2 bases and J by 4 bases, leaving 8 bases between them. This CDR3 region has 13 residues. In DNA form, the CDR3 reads TGTGCCAGCTCACCAGTAGAGGGCTATGGCTACACCTTC. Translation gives CASSPVEGYGYTF.

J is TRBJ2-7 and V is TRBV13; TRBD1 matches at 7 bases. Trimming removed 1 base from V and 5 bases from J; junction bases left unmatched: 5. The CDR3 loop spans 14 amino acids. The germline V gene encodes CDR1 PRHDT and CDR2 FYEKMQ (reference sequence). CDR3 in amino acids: CASSLEGTEHEQYF. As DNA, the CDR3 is TGTGCCAGCAGCTTAGAAGGGACAGAACACGAGCAGTACTTC.

CDR3 sequence (DNA): TGTGCCAGCAGGTTAACAGGGGAGGGAAAACTGTTTTTT. This translates into CASRLTGEGKLFF. The V gene is TRBV27, the J gene TRBJ1-4; 7 positions match TRBD1. This CDR3 contains 13 residues. The germline V gene has CDR1 MNHEY and CDR2 SMNVEV (reference sequence). V was clipped by 6 bases and J by 10 bases; unmatched bases: 8.